A single sample is the source of the 14 T cell receptor beta chains below, sequenced in a study of blood T cell repertoires in COVID-19. The repertoire was sequenced with immunoSEQ multiplex PCR; TCRdb's copy has only in-frame clones and lacks some. This sample yields 90,000 or so clones, of which 86% are seen a single time; less than 8.5% belongs to the top ten. Material for sequencing was peripheral blood. The receptors were sampled from a man in his 60s with acute or convalescent COVID-19.

The chain has TRBV30 and TRBJ1-6; 8 bases are shared with TRBD1. Germline V lookup: CDR1 GTSNPN, CDR2 SVGIG (reference sequence). With V trimmed by 8 bases and J by 7 bases, 7 bases remained unmatched. The CDR3 runs 13 residues. CDR3 protein: CALQGQGNSPLHF. For the CDR3, the DNA is TGTGCCCTCCAAGGACAGGGAAATTCACCCCTCCACTTT.

This clone was seen a handful of times. The chain carries TRBV6-6 and TRBJ2-2; perhaps TRBD2 as D (6 bases). Trimming removed 6 bases at V and 5 bases at J, with 16 bases between. The V gene's germline CDR1 is MNHNY and CDR2 SVGAGI (reference sequence). This CDR3 region has 15 residues. CDR3 protein: CASRLDELATGELFF. CDR3 nucleotides: TGTGCCAGCAGATTAGACGAGCTAGCGACCGGGGAGCTGTTTTTT.

The chain joins TRBV19 to TRBJ2-1, with TRBD2 as a possible D gene (6 bases). This CDR3 contains 13 residues. Germline assignment: CDR1 LNHDA and CDR2 SQIVND (reference sequence). V gave up 6 bases and J gave up 2 bases, with 8 bases separating them. The CDR3 DNA sequence: TGTGCCAGTAGATCTAGCGCCTACAATGAGCAGTTCTTC. Translating gives CASRSSAYNEQFF.

J is TRBJ1-1 and V is TRBV14, with 10 bases aligning to TRBD1. Per the germline V gene, CDR1 is SGHDN and CDR2 is FVKESK. Trimming at V came to 5 bases and at J to 3 bases, leaving 6 bases not matched to a gene. The CDR3 spans 15 residues. In DNA, the CDR3 is TGTGCCAGCAGCAAGGACAGGGGGTGGTACACTGAAGCTTTCTTT. This translates into CASSKDRGWYTEAFF.

The chain employs TRBV29-1 and TRBJ2-3; 9 bases are shared with TRBD2. Per germline, CDR1 SQVTM and CDR2 ANQGSEA. Trimming removed 1 base from V and 6 bases from J; junction bases left unmatched: 11. The CDR3 length is 16 residues. The CDR3 protein is CSVEGLAGKKGDTQYF. Written as DNA, the CDR3 is TGCAGCGTTGAAGGCCTAGCGGGAAAGAAAGGGGATACGCAGTATTTT.

The rearrangement uses TRBV5-1 and TRBJ1-1, with TRBD1 matching 7 bases. From germline, CDR1 is SGHRS and CDR2 YFSETQ. Germline trimming cut 1 base from V and 3 bases from J; bases unmatched to any gene: 9. The CDR3 length is 16 residues. CDR3 nucleotide sequence: TGCGCCAGCAGCTTGCTGCCTACAGGGGTGGACACTGAAGCTTTCTTT. Translation gives CASSLLPTGVDTEAFF.

The chain carries TRBV5-6 and TRBJ1-2, with D tentatively TRBD1 (5 bases). The germline V gene encodes CDR1 SGHDT and CDR2 YYEEEE. The CDR3 has 13 residues. V lost 0 bases and J lost 2, with 5 bases in between. CDR3 nucleotide sequence: TGTGCCAGCAGCTTGGAGGGGAACTATGGCTACACCTTC. Its protein product is CASSLEGNYGYTF.

Notes on this clone: The sample contains more than one DNA sequence encoding this CDR3. V usage is TRBV7-9 and J usage is TRBJ1-5; TRBD1 agrees at 10 bases. From germline, CDR1 is SEHNR and CDR2 FQNEAQ (reference sequence). This CDR3 contains 17 residues. After removal of 2 bases from V and 2 bases from J, the junction contained 6 bases not matched to a gene. CDR3 in amino acids: CASSLSTGTGGNQPQHF. As DNA, the CDR3 is TGTGCCAGCAGCTTAAGCACCGGGACAGGGGGCAATCAGCCCCAGCATTTT.

The chain uses TRBV6-5 and TRBJ2-7, with 8 bases aligning to TRBD1. This CDR3 is built from 13 residues. Germline trimming cut 6 bases from V and 6 bases from J; bases unmatched to any gene: 7. Germline CDR1 reads MNHEY; CDR2 reads SVGAGI. This chain's CDR3 is CASRKTGEVEQYF. As DNA, the CDR3 is TGTGCCAGCAGAAAGACAGGGGAGGTCGAGCAGTACTTC.

The chain combines TRBV19 with TRBJ1-3, with unresolved D. Trimming took off 11 bases at V and 7 bases at J, with 15 bases between the two ends. The CDR3 contains 12 residues. Per germline, CDR1 LNHDA and CDR2 SQIVND (reference sequence). The CDR3: CASREAWNTIYF. The CDR3 bases are TGTGCCTCAAGGGAGGCCTGGAACACCATATATTTT.

The chain joins TRBV6-2 or TRBV6-3 to TRBJ2-7; a weak D match, TRBD2 (6 bases). Germline CDR1 and CDR2: MNHEY and SVGEGT. The CDR3 runs to 15 residues. Trimming took off 5 bases at V and 3 bases at J, with 17 bases between the two ends. CDR3 in amino acids: CASSDGTPALYEQYF. The CDR3 DNA sequence: TGTGCCAGCAGTGACGGGACTCCGGCCCTCTACGAGCAGTACTTC.

This clone appeared once. The V gene is TRBV9, the J gene TRBJ2-3; unclear D gene. Germline V lookup: CDR1 SGDLS, CDR2 YYNGEE. The ends were cut back, 8 bases at V and 4 bases at J, with 5 bases in the middle. CDR3 length equals 10 residues. CDR3 residues: CASGPDTQYF. For the CDR3, the DNA is TGTGCCAGTGGCCCAGATACGCAGTATTTT.

This chain links TRBV6-4 with TRBJ2-3, with D unresolved. Germline V gene sequence: CDR1 MRHNA, CDR2 SNTAGT. The CDR3 consists of 14 residues. With 3 bases removed from V and 2 bases from J, the gap between germline ends came to 9 bases. The CDR3 here is CASSEDWSTDTQYF. CDR3 bases: TGTGCCAGCAGTGAAGACTGGTCCACAGATACGCAGTATTTT.

This clone was seen a handful of times. The chain combines TRBV29-1 with TRBJ1-1, with D possibly matching TRBD1 (6 bases). The CDR3 sequence is 13 residues long. Germline V gives CDR1 SQVTM, CDR2 ANQGSEA. V was pared by 5 bases and J by 0 bases, with 10 bases between. Written as DNA, the CDR3 is TGCAGCGTTCTAAGGGGGTTGAACACTGAAGCTTTCTTT. Its translation: CSVLRGLNTEAFF.